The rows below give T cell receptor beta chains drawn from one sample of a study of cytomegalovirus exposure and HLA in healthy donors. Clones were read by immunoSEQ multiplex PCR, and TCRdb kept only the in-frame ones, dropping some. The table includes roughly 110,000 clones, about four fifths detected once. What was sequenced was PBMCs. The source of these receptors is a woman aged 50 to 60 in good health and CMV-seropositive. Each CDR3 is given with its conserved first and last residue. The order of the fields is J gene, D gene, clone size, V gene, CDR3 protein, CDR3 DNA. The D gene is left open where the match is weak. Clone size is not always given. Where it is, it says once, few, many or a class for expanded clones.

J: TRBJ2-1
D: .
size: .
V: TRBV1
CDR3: CTSSQDKGRRHLFF
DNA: TGCACCAGCAGCCAAGATAAGGGGCGACGACACCTCTTCTTC

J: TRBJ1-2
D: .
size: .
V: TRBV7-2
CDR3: CASSLARAGTYGYTF
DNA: TGTGCCAGCAGCTTAGCACGAGCAGGAACCTATGGCTACACCTTC

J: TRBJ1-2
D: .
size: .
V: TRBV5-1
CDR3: CASSPGVLTYGYTF
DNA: TGCGCCAGCAGCCCAGGGGTGTTGACCTATGGCTACACCTTC

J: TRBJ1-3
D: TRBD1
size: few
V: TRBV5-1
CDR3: CASSSGTGDTIYF
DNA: TGCGCCAGCAGCTCCGGGACAGGGGACACCATATATTTT

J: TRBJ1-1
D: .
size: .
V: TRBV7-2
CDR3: CASSFSRTLGTEAFF
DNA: TGTGCCAGCAGCTTCTCTAGGACTTTGGGCACTGAAGCTTTCTTT

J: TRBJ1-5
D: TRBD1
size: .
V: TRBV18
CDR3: CASSLTGENQPQHF
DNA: TGTGCCAGCTCACTCACAGGGGAAAATCAGCCCCAGCATTTT

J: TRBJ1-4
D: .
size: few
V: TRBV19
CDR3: CASQRATNEKLFF
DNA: TGTGCCAGTCAAAGAGCAACTAATGAAAAACTGTTTTTT

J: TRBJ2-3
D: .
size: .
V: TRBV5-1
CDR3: CASSSNGLRTDTQYF
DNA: TGCGCCAGCAGCTCTAACGGGTTACGCACAGATACGCAGTATTTT

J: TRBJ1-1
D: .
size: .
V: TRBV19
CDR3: CASSYTTGYTEAFF
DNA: TGTGCCAGTAGTTACACAACAGGGTACACTGAAGCTTTCTTT

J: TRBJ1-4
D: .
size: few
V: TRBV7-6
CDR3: CASSTSSGEKLFF
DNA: TGTGCCAGCAGCACGTCGTCCGGGGAAAAACTGTTTTTT

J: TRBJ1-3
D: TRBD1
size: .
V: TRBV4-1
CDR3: CASSPTAQGPAGNTIYF
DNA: TGCGCCAGCAGCCCGACTGCACAGGGGCCCGCCGGAAACACCATATATTTT

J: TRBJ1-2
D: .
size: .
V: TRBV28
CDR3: CASSSPWGQGHGYTF
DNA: TGTGCCAGCAGTTCCCCCTGGGGGCAGGGACATGGCTACACCTTC

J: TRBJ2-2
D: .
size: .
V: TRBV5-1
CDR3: CASSPPFRGTGELFF
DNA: TGCGCCAGCAGCCCCCCCTTCAGGGGCACCGGGGAGCTGTTTTTT

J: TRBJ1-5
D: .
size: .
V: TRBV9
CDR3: CASSVGGDSNQPQHF
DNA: TGTGCCAGCAGCGTAGGGGGAGATAGCAATCAGCCCCAGCATTTT

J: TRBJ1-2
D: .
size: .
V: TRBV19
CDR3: CASSASTNANYGYTF
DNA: TGTGCCAGTAGTGCCTCGACAAACGCTAACTATGGCTACACCTTC

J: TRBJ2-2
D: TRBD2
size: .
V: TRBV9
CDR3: CASSVHQRGADTGELFF
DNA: TGTGCCAGCAGCGTACACCAGCGGGGGGCCGACACCGGGGAGCTGTTTTTT

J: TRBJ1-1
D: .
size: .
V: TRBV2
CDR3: CASSEGGQTPGAFF
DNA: TGTGCCAGCAGTGAAGGCGGGCAGACTCCTGGAGCTTTCTTT

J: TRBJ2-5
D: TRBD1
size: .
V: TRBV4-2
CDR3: CASSRGTVESKQYF
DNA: TGTGCCAGCAGCCGAGGGACAGTAGAGTCCAAGCAGTACTTC

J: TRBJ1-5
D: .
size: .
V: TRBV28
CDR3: CASSGEQPQHF
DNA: TGTGCCAGCTCGGGGGAGCAGCCCCAGCATTTT

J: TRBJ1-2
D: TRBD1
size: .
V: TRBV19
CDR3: CASSTKATGGYGYTF
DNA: TGTGCCAGTAGTACCAAGGCGACAGGGGGCTATGGCTACACCTTC

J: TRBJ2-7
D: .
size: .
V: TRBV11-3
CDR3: CASSLRVGGEQYF
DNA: TGTGCCAGCAGCTTAAGAGTCGGTGGCGAGCAGTACTTC

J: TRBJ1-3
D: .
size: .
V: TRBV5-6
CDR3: CASSSMGNTIYF
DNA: TGTGCCAGCAGCTCCATGGGAAACACCATATATTTT

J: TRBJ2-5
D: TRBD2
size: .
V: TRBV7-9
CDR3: CASSQPGGPETQYF
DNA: TGTGCCAGCAGCCAACCGGGGGGGCCAGAGACCCAGTACTTC

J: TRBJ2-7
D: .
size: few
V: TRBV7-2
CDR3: CASSLSYEQYF
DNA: TGTGCCAGCAGCCTCTCCTACGAGCAGTACTTC

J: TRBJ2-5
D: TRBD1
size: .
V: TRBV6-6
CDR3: CASSYSTGGHQETQYF
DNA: TGTGCCAGCAGTTACTCCACAGGGGGACACCAAGAGACCCAGTACTTC

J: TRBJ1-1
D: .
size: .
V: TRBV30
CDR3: CAWSVYRGTEAFF
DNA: TGTGCCTGGAGTGTATATAGAGGGACTGAAGCTTTCTTT

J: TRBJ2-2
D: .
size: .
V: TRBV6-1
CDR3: CASSVREGNTGELFF
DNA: TGTGCCAGCAGTGTCAGAGAGGGGAACACCGGGGAGCTGTTTTTT

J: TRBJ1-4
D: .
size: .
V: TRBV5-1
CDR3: CASSLVAGNNEKLFF
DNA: TGCGCCAGCAGCTTGGTGGCAGGGAATAATGAAAAACTGTTTTTT

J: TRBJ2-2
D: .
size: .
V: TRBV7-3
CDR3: CASSSRDKNTGELFF
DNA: TGTGCCAGCAGCTCCAGGGACAAGAACACCGGGGAGCTGTTTTTT

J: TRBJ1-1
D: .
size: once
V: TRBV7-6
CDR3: CASSGRGGLNTEAFF
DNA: TGTGCCAGCAGCGGACGGGGGGGGCTGAACACTGAAGCTTTCTTT

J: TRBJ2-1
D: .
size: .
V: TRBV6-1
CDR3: CASSEDGSRSYNEQFF
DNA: TGTGCCAGCAGTGAGGACGGGAGTAGGTCCTACAATGAGCAGTTCTTC

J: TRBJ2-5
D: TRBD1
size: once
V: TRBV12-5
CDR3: CASGSGQPGRETQYF
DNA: TGTGCTAGTGGCTCGGGACAGCCTGGACGGGAGACCCAGTACTTC

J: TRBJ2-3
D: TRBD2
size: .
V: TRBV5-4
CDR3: CASSLEPTSEEADTQYF
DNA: TGTGCCAGCAGCTTGGAGCCCACTAGCGAGGAGGCAGATACGCAGTATTTT

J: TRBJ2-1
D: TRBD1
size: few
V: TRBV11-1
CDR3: CASSTGQGAINEQFF
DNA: TGTGCCAGCAGCACCGGACAGGGGGCCATCAATGAGCAGTTCTTC

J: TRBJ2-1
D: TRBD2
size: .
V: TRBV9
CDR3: CASTSGVAGTYNEQFF
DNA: TGTGCCAGCACTTCAGGGGTAGCGGGGACCTACAATGAGCAGTTCTTC

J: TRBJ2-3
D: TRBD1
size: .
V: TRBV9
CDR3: CASSVTGGRTDTQYF
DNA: TGTGCCAGCAGCGTAACAGGGGGCCGCACAGATACGCAGTATTTT

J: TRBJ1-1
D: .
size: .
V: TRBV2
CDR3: CASVLERNTEAFF
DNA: TGTGCCAGCGTACTAGAGAGAAACACTGAAGCTTTCTTT

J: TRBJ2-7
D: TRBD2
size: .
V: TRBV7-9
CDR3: CASTSSMVGLVHF
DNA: TGTGCCAGCACCTCCTCGATGGTGGGACTAGTGCACTTC

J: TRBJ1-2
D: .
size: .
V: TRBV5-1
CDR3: CASSPPGVTEGYTF
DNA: TGCGCCAGCAGCCCACCGGGGGTTACAGAAGGCTACACCTTC

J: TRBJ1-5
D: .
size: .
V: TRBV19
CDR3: CASGGAPNQPQHF
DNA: TGTGCCTCCGGGGGGGCTCCCAATCAGCCCCAGCATTTT

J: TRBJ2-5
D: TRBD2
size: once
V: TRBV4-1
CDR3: CASSQDSAGGYETQYF
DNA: TGCGCCAGCAGCCAAGATTCTGCGGGGGGTTATGAGACCCAGTACTTC

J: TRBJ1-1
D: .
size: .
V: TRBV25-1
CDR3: CASSQGNTEAFF
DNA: TGTGCCAGCAGCCAGGGGAACACTGAAGCTTTCTTT

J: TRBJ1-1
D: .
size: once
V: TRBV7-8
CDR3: CASSLAYGTEAFF
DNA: TGCGCCAGCAGCTTAGCGTACGGCACTGAAGCTTTCTTT

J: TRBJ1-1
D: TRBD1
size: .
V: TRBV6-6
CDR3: CASSPSVDRGTEAFF
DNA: TGTGCCAGCAGCCCCTCTGTGGACAGGGGCACTGAAGCTTTCTTT

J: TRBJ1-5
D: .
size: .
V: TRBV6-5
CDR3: CASTALTGLDQPQHF
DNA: TGTGCCAGCACCGCCCTGACAGGCCTCGATCAGCCCCAGCATTTT

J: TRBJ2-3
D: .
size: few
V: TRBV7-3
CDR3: CASSGGSTSTDTQYF
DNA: TGTGCCAGCTCTGGGGGCTCTACTAGCACAGATACGCAGTATTTT

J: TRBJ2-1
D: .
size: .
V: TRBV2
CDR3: CASCSQGGYNEQFF
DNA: TGTGCCAGCTGCTCTCAGGGAGGCTACAATGAGCAGTTCTTC

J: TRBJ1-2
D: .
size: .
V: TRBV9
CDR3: CASSAFSSDYGYTF
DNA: TGTGCCAGCAGCGCGTTCTCCTCGGACTATGGCTACACCTTC

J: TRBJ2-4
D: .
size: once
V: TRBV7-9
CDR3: CASSEAGVAKNIQYF
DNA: TGTGCCAGCTCAGAAGCAGGTGTAGCCAAAAACATTCAGTACTTC

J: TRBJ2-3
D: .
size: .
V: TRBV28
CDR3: CASNEGGPTDTQYF
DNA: TGTGCCAGCAATGAGGGGGGGCCTACAGATACGCAGTATTTT

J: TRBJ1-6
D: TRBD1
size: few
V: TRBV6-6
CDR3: CASSPPGQLNSPLHF
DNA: TGTGCCAGCAGTCCCCCGGGACAGCTAAATTCACCCCTCCACTTT

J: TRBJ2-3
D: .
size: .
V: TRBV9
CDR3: CASSVAVGAQYF
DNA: TGTGCCAGCAGCGTAGCTGTCGGAGCGCAGTATTTT

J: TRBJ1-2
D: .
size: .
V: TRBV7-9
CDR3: CASSSTWEGYTF
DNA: TGTGCCAGCAGCTCGACATGGGAGGGCTACACCTTC

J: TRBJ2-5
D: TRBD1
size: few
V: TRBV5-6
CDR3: CASSPPSDRARETQYF
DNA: TGTGCCAGCAGCCCACCGTCCGACAGGGCGCGGGAGACCCAGTACTTC

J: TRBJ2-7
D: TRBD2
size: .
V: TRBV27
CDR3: CASSSTPRVLAGPSYEQYF
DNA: TGTGCCAGCAGTTCCACCCCGCGGGTACTAGCGGGCCCGTCCTACGAGCAGTACTTC

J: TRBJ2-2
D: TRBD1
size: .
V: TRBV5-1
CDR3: CASSWGQDLTGELFF
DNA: TGCGCCAGCAGCTGGGGACAGGATTTAACCGGGGAGCTGTTTTTT

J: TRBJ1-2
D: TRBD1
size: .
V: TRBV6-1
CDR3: CASSFGTGYGYTF
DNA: TGTGCCAGCAGTTTTGGGACAGGGTATGGCTACACCTTC

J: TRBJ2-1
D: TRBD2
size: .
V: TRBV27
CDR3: CASSLIAGEQFF
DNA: TGTGCCAGCAGTTTAATAGCGGGGGAGCAGTTCTTC

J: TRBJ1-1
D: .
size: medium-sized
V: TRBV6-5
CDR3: CASSYGSEVAAFF
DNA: TGTGCCAGCAGTTACGGTTCCGAGGTTGCAGCTTTCTTT

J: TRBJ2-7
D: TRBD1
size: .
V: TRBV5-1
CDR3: CASSPQGYEQYF
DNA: TGCGCCAGCAGCCCACAGGGGTACGAGCAGTACTTC